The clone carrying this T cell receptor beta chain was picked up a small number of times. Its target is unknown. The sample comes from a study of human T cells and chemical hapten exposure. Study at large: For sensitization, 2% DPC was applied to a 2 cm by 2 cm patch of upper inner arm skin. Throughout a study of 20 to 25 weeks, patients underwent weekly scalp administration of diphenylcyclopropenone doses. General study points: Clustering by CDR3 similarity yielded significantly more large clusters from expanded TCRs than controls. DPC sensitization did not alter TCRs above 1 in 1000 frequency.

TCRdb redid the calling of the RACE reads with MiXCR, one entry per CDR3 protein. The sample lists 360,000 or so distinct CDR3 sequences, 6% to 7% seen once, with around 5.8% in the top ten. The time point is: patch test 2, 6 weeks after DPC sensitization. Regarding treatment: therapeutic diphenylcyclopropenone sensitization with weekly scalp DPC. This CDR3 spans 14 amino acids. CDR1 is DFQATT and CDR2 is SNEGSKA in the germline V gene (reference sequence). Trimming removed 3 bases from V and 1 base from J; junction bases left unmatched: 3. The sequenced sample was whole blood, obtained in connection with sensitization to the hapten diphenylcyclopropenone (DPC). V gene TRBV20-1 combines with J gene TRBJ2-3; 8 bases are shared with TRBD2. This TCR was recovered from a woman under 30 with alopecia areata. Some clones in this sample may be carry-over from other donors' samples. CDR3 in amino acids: CSARSRGGTDTQYF. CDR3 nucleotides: TGCAGTGCTAGGTCGCGGGGGGGCACAGATACGCAGTATTTT.